Each of the 22 T cell receptor beta chains below was sequenced from the same sample in a study of blood T cell repertoires in COVID-19. The protocol was immunoSEQ multiplex PCR, while the TCRdb copy is restricted to in-frame clones and leaves out a portion. The sample comprises 65,000 to 90,000 clones, more than 75% of which are singletons, and 8.5% to 12% rests with the top ten. Material for sequencing was peripheral blood. These receptors were taken from a man in his fifties or sixties with acute or convalescent COVID-19.

The CDR3 is CASSEQGQASGEAFF. Here the CDR3 DNA reads TGTGCCAGCAGTGAGCAGGGACAGGCGTCAGGGGAAGCTTTCTTT. The V and J genes are TRBV6-1 and TRBJ1-1, with 8 bases that match TRBD1. Germline-derived CDR1 and CDR2 are MNHNS and SASEGT. The J segment lost 8 bases and the V segment lost 3 bases, leaving 11 bases of the junction unmatched. The CDR3 consists of 15 residues.

The rearrangement links TRBV25-1 to TRBJ1-6; TRBD1 might be the D (5 bases). Germline CDR1 and CDR2: MGHDK and SYGVNS. Trimming shortened V by 1 base and J by 5 bases, and 9 bases separated the two germline ends. This CDR3 is built from 15 residues. This CDR3 reads CASSEWTTDNSPLHF. As DNA, the CDR3 is TGTGCCAGCAGTGAATGGACAACTGATAATTCACCCCTCCACTTT. Together with reference TRBV25-1 and TRBJ1-6, the CDR3 gives the full variable domain: EADIYQTPRYLVIGTGKKITLECSQTMGHDKMYWYQQDPGMELHLIHYSYGVNSTEKGDLSSESTVSRIRTEHFPLTLESARPSHTSQYLCASSEWTTDNSPLHFGNGTRLTVT.

The J gene is TRBJ2-7, the V gene TRBV4-3; 9 bases fit TRBD1. V lost 3 bases and J lost 5; bases outside the gene matches: 5. The germline V gene has CDR1 LGHNA and CDR2 YSLEER. The CDR3 contains 14 residues. Written as DNA, the CDR3 is TGCGCCAGCAGCCAGCCCGGGACAGGGAACGAGCAGTACTTC. This translates into CASSQPGTGNEQYF.

This sequence joins TRBV7-2 and TRBJ1-5; TRBD1 matches at 10 bases. Germline lookup yields CDR1 SGHTA and CDR2 FQGNSA. This CDR3 is 14 amino acids long. V gave up 5 bases and J gave up 6 bases; unmatched junction bases: 4. CDR3 residues: CASSEDRGSQPQHF. The CDR3 coding sequence is TGTGCCAGCAGCGAGGACAGGGGGAGTCAGCCCCAGCATTTT.

V and J are TRBV5-1 and TRBJ1-6; D may be TRBD1 (5 bases). Per the germline V gene, CDR1 is SGHRS and CDR2 is YFSETQ. Trimming removed 6 bases at V and 7 bases at J, with 14 bases between. The CDR3 has 14 residues. The CDR3 loop reads CASKGRGENSPLHF. The DNA for the CDR3 is TGCGCCAGCAAAGGACGGGGGGAAAATTCACCCCTCCACTTT.

This chain connects TRBV7-2 to TRBJ1-1; D ambiguous. CDR3 length: 16 residues. Germline V gene sequence: CDR1 SGHTA, CDR2 FQGNSA. V was cut by 5 bases and J by 5 bases, with 21 bases left in between. The CDR3 loop reads CASSPPGSARNTEAFF. The CDR3 nucleotides read TGTGCCAGCAGCCCCCCGGGGAGCGCCAGGAATACTGAAGCTTTCTTT.

The rearrangement joins TRBV6-6 to TRBJ1-1; D is undetermined. CDR1 is MNHNY and CDR2 is SVGAGI in the germline V gene (reference sequence). V was pared by 2 bases and J by 2 bases, with 3 bases between. CDR3 length equals 12 residues. The CDR3 here is CASSYPNTEAFF. For the CDR3, the DNA is TGTGCCAGCAGTTACCCAAACACTGAAGCTTTCTTT.

For the CDR3, the DNA is TGTGCCAGTAGTCAGCGGGGTACGAACACCGGGGAGCTGTTTTTT. Amino acids: CASSQRGTNTGELFF. This chain uses TRBV19 with TRBJ2-2; 7 bases fit TRBD2. Trimming at V came to 5 bases and at J to 0 bases, leaving 3 bases not matched to a gene. This CDR3 has 15 amino acids. The V gene's germline CDR1 is LNHDA and CDR2 SQIVND (reference sequence).

The chain joins TRBV2 to TRBJ2-7; TRBD1 matches at 7 bases. The CDR3 totals 15 residues. Germline trimming cut 8 bases from V and 4 bases from J; bases unmatched to any gene: 14. Germline CDR1 reads SNHLY; CDR2 reads FYNNEI. The CDR3 region is CASCAEAGTVYEQYF. The CDR3 DNA follows: TGTGCCAGCTGCGCGGAAGCAGGGACAGTTTACGAGCAGTACTTC. Using reference TRBV2 and TRBJ2-7 for the parts outside the CDR3, the full variable domain is EPEVTQTPSHQVTQMGQEVILRCVPISNHLYFYWYRQILGQKVEFLVSFYNNEISEKSEIFDDQFSVERPDGSNFTLKIRSTKLEDSAMYFCASCAEAGTVYEQYFGPGTRLTVT.

This chain links TRBV29-1 with TRBJ1-5, with unresolved D. CDR1 is SQVTM, CDR2 ANQGSEA, per germline. V was cut by 4 bases and J by 2 bases, with 9 bases left in between. CDR3 size: 13 residues. The DNA for the CDR3 is TGCAGCGTTGTGCCGCAGGGCAATCAGCCCCAGCATTTT. Its protein product is CSVVPQGNQPQHF.

V is TRBV7-9 and J is TRBJ2-7; TRBD1 is a possible D gene (5 bases). Between the trimmed V and J ends, which lost 1 base and 8 bases, there was a span of 15 bases. The CDR3 is 14 amino acids. Germline V gene lookup returns CDR1 SEHNR and CDR2 FQNEAQ (reference sequence). The CDR3 loop reads CASSLDQGSLKQYF. CDR3 in DNA: TGTGCCAGCAGCTTAGATCAGGGCTCCCTCAAGCAGTACTTC.

This clone was observed a single time. The chain carries TRBV5-4 and TRBJ1-1; possibly TRBD1 for D (6 bases). Germline CDR1 reads SGHNT; CDR2 reads YYREEE (reference sequence). V was cut by 4 bases and J by 7 bases, with 23 bases left in between. The CDR3 spans 16 residues. DNA of the CDR3: TGTGCCAGCAGCCCTCGAGTACAGGGACTATCGGATGAAGCTTTCTTT. Its translation is CASSPRVQGLSDEAFF.

V usage is TRBV10-3 and J usage is TRBJ1-1; D not resolved. Germline V gives CDR1 ENHRY, CDR2 SYGVKD. V gave up 1 base and J gave up 13 bases, with 13 bases separating them. The CDR3 covers 12 residues. CDR3 amino acids: CAISELGRFGFF. The CDR3 region has the DNA TGTGCCATCAGTGAGTTGGGCAGGTTTGGTTTCTTT.

The chain is built from TRBV21-1 and TRBJ2-7; TRBD2 was called by the table and not checked on the DNA. TRBV21-1 constitutes a pseudogene. There are 13 residues in the CDR3. The CDR3 nucleotides read TGTGCCAGCAGCATACGACTAGCCTACGAGCAGTACTTC. Translated: CASSIRLAYEQYF.

The sample holds one count of this clone. The chain couples TRBV5-1 to TRBJ2-3; D not certain. The CDR3 runs to 14 residues. V dropped 3 bases and J dropped 0 bases, with 8 bases sitting between them. Germline CDR1 reads SGHRS; CDR2 reads YFSETQ. CDR3: CASSSYSSTDTQYF. CDR3 nucleotides: TGCGCCAGCAGCTCTTATAGTAGCACAGATACGCAGTATTTT.

V and J are TRBV9 and TRBJ2-7; 8 positions agree with TRBD2. The CDR3 is made up of 15 amino acids. Germline CDR1 and CDR2: SGDLS and YYNGEE. J gave up 4 bases and V 0 bases, and 6 bases lay outside the gene matches. Written as DNA, the CDR3 is TGTGCCAGCAGCGTAGGGGCTAGCGGGTGGTACGAGCAGTACTTC. Translating gives CASSVGASGWYEQYF.

The J gene is TRBJ2-3, the V gene TRBV6-6; 8 bases line up with TRBD2. The trim removed 2 bases at V and 5 bases at J, leaving 3 bases unmatched. The CDR3 totals 14 residues. The germline V gene has CDR1 MNHNY and CDR2 SVGAGI (reference sequence). The CDR3 sequence is CASSYSGSVDTQYF. The CDR3 DNA reads TGTGCCAGCAGTTACAGCGGGAGTGTAGATACGCAGTATTTT.

The chain is built from TRBV19 and TRBJ2-2; the D is unclear. Trimming removed 9 bases at V and 6 bases at J, with 11 bases between. The CDR3 is made up of 12 amino acids. Germline V gene lookup returns CDR1 LNHDA and CDR2 SQIVND (reference sequence). The CDR3 loop is CASAPGSGELFF. In nucleotides, the CDR3 is TGTGCCAGCGCCCCCGGGTCCGGGGAGCTGTTTTTT.

J is TRBJ1-3 and V is TRBV5-1, with a tentative D call TRBD1 (5 bases). CDR1 is SGHRS, CDR2 YFSETQ, per germline. The CDR3 is 15 amino acids. V gave up 4 bases and J gave up 0 bases, with 11 bases separating them. CDR3 in DNA: TGCGCCAGCAGCCTAGACCAGGGCTCTGGAAACACCATATATTTT. This gives the protein CASSLDQGSGNTIYF.

The chain combines TRBV9 with TRBJ1-1; the D gene is possibly TRBD1 (5 bases). Germline V lookup: CDR1 SGDLS, CDR2 YYNGEE. V lost 4 bases and J lost 7, with 23 bases in between. The CDR3 covers 16 residues. The CDR3 nucleotides are TGTGCCAGCAGCCCCCAGGGCGGCAGCTCAACGGGTGAAGCTTTCTTT. The encoded protein is CASSPQGGSSTGEAFF.

The chain carries TRBV29-1 and TRBJ2-7, with TRBD2 matching 12 bases. CDR3 length: 16 amino acids. With V trimmed by 7 bases and J by 4 bases, 14 bases remained unmatched. Looked up from germline, CDR1 is SQVTM and CDR2 is ANQGSEA. CDR3 bases: TGCAGCGCCGCGAACCGTTGGACTAGCGGGACTTACGAGCAGTACTTC. It is translated as CSAANRWTSGTYEQYF.

This chain links TRBV2 with TRBJ1-2, with a possible D match to TRBD1 (5 bases). Deletions cut 6 bases from V and 0 bases from J, with 14 bases between. The CDR3 sequence is 15 residues long. Germline CDR1 is SNHLY and CDR2 is FYNNEI. The CDR3 here is CASRKGRDSNYGYTF. CDR3 coding DNA: TGTGCCAGCAGAAAGGGACGGGACTCTAACTATGGCTACACCTTC.